The T cell receptor (beta chain) under discussion was sequenced for a study of blood T cells in healthy people across ages. Whole-study context: The capture of about one barcoded beta molecule per two T cells was achieved by template switching. Study conclusions and caveats: Higher diversity, along with more naive CD4+ cells, distinguished long-lived donors from aged donors.

Primed by a sample-barcoded 5' primer and a J-beta primer mix, a second PCR proceeded for about 7 to 12 cycles. One entry per CDR3 protein, called by TCRdb with MiXCR from the 5' RACE reads. Among 1.5 million to 2 million distinct CDR3 sequences listed, under 30% were seen once. There are a few counts of this clonotype. Its specificity is not known. The junction had 9 bases not matched to a gene; V was cut back by 7 bases and J by 5 bases. The CDR3 totals 15 residues. Material: blood. This receptor was obtained from a woman in her twenties or thirties in good health. This sequence joins TRBV12-3 or TRBV12-4 and TRBJ1-4, with 8 bases that match TRBD1. DNA for the CDR3: TGTGCCAGCACTCGTCAGGGGGCGGAGAATGAAAAACTGTTTTTT. Translation gives CASTRQGAENEKLFF.